Listed below are T cell receptor beta chains from one sample, sequenced in a study of technical replicates of blood from a few donors. TCRdb keeps only in-frame clones here, not all; method: immunoSEQ multiplex PCR. The repertoire holds approximately 51,000 clones, with approximately 92% as singletons. Sequenced material: PBMCs. All receptors derive from a human donor in good health. Some clones in this sample may be carry-over from other donors' samples. Each CDR3 is given with its conserved first and last residue. The D gene is left open where the match is weak. Rows may omit the clone size; those that give it use once, few, many or a size class.

>TRBJ2-7|NA|TRBV11-2|16|TRBD2
TGTGCCAGCAGCTCCGTAGCGGGCAGGACTCCTACGAAGCAGTACTTC
CASSSVAGRTPTKQYF
>TRBJ1-5|NA|TRBV2|13|NA
TGTGCCAGCACTGGAGACGGAAATCAGCCCCAGCATTTT
CASTGDGNQPQHF
>TRBJ2-1|NA|TRBV7-2|15|NA
TGTGCCAGCAGCTTACGATTCCAGGTCCCCAATGAGCAGTTCTTC
CASSLRFQVPNEQFF
>TRBJ1-6|NA|TRBV5-6|15|NA
TGTGCCAGCAGCAACGGACAGTCCTATAATTCACCCCTCCACTTT
CASSNGQSYNSPLHF
>TRBJ1-2|NA|TRBV6-5|13|NA
TGTGCCAGCAGTCCACAGCAGAACTGGGGCTACACCTTC
CASSPQQNWGYTF
>TRBJ2-7|once|TRBV6-5|13|NA
TGTGCCAGCAGTTACTCCGGGACTTACGAGCAGTACTTC
CASSYSGTYEQYF
>TRBJ2-3|NA|TRBV27|14|TRBD1
TGTGCCAGCAGAAGGGACAGGGTAGCAGATACGCAGTATTTT
CASRRDRVADTQYF
>TRBJ2-1|NA|TRBV5-1|21|TRBD2
TGCGCCAGCAGCTACGGGGGCCCCTGGCTAGCGGGGGGGAGCTCCTACAATGAGCAGTTCTTC
CASSYGGPWLAGGSSYNEQFF
>TRBJ2-2|NA|TRBV7-2|15|TRBD2
TGTGCCAGCAGCTATGCTAGCGGCAACACCGGGGAGCTGTTTTTT
CASSYASGNTGELFF
>TRBJ1-5|NA|TRBV7-9|15|TRBD1
TGTGCCAGCAGCCCACAGGGGAATAGAGGTCAGCCCCAGCATTTT
CASSPQGNRGQPQHF
>TRBJ2-5|NA|TRBV7-3|17|TRBD2
TGTGCCAGCAGCTTAACGGGGACTAGCGGGCTCGGGGAGACCCAGTACTTC
CASSLTGTSGLGETQYF
>TRBJ2-7|few|TRBV11-2|12|NA
TGTGCCAGCAGCTTAGTCACGGGGGAGCAGTACTTC
CASSLVTGEQYF
>TRBJ1-1|NA|TRBV7-9|15|NA
TGTGCCAGCAGCTTAGTGATAACTAGAGGGCCTGAAGCTTTCTTT
CASSLVITRGPEAFF
>TRBJ1-2|NA|TRBV28|12|NA
TGTGCCAGCAGGAAGGGGTACTATGGCTACACCTTC
CASRKGYYGYTF
>TRBJ2-7|once|TRBV27|16|NA
TGTGCCAGCAGTTTATCTTTCCAGACTAGCTCCTACGAGCAGTACTTC
CASSLSFQTSSYEQYF
>TRBJ2-7|NA|TRBV30|15|TRBD1
TGTGCCTGGAGTGTAACGGGGACAGGGATCTACGAGCAGTACTTC
CAWSVTGTGIYEQYF
>TRBJ2-7|NA|TRBV6-1|14|TRBD1
TGTGCCAGCAGTGGGGGGACAGGCACCTACGAGCAGTACTTC
CASSGGTGTYEQYF
>TRBJ1-2|NA|TRBV7-9|13|NA
TGTGCCAGCAGCTCAGGGGTGATCTATGGCTACACCTTC
CASSSGVIYGYTF
>TRBJ1-3|NA|TRBV18|16|NA
TGTGCCAGCTCATTGGTTGGACAGAACTCTGGAAACACCATATATTTT
CASSLVGQNSGNTIYF
>TRBJ2-1|NA|TRBV6-1|15|TRBD2
TGTGCCAGCAGTCCGAGCGGGAAGTCCTGGAATGAGCAGTTCTTC
CASSPSGKSWNEQFF
>TRBJ2-3|NA|TRBV19|16|TRBD2
TGTGCCAGTAGTGAGGGGACTAGCGGATACACAGATACGCAGTATTTT
CASSEGTSGYTDTQYF
>TRBJ1-1|NA|TRBV11-2|14|NA
TGTGCCAGCAGCAAAACACAGGGGAACACTGAAGCTTTCTTT
CASSKTQGNTEAFF
>TRBJ1-4|NA|TRBV25-1|16|TRBD1
TGTGCCAGCAGTGAGCCGAGACAGGGGGCCGGTGAAAAACTGTTTTTT
CASSEPRQGAGEKLFF
>TRBJ2-2|NA|TRBV5-1|15|TRBD2
TGCGCCAGCGGGGCGGGGGGGCCGACCACCGGGGAGCTGTTTTTT
CASGAGGPTTGELFF
>TRBJ2-5|NA|TRBV10-3|14|NA
TGTGCCATCAGTGAGTCCTTCCCCCAAGAGACCCAGTACTTC
CAISESFPQETQYF
>TRBJ1-4|NA|TRBV25-1|12|NA
TGTGCCAGCAGTGACAGAGGGGAAAAACTGTTTTTT
CASSDRGEKLFF
>TRBJ1-1|once|TRBV7-2|13|TRBD1
TGTGCCAGCAGCGGGACAGAGAACACTGAAGCTTTCTTT
CASSGTENTEAFF
>TRBJ2-1|NA|TRBV4-1|16|NA
TGCGCCAGCAGCCAAGTGGGGCGCTCGTCCTACAATGAGCAGTTCTTC
CASSQVGRSSYNEQFF
>TRBJ2-3|NA|TRBV4-1|12|TRBD2
TGCGCCAGCGGACTAGCGGGAGATACGCAGTATTTT
CASGLAGDTQYF
>TRBJ2-7|NA|TRBV28|16|TRBD1
TGTGCCAGCAGTTCTCCCGGGACAGGGAAGATCTACGAGCAGTACTTC
CASSSPGTGKIYEQYF
>TRBJ2-7|NA|TRBV5-1|14|TRBD1
TGCGCCAGCAGCCCTGGACAGGGGGCCTACGAGCAGTACTTC
CASSPGQGAYEQYF
>TRBJ2-7|NA|TRBV20-1|11|NA
TGCAGTGCTAGTTTAAGTTCCAGGCAGTACTTC
CSASLSSRQYF
>TRBJ2-7|NA|TRBV4-2|17|TRBD2
TGTGCCAGCAGCCCTCCCTACTCCCTAGCGGGGGGGTCCGAGCAGTACTTC
CASSPPYSLAGGSEQYF
>TRBJ2-1|NA|TRBV6-5|15|TRBD1
TGTGCCAGCAGTATTACCGGGACAGAATACAATGAGCAGTTCTTC
CASSITGTEYNEQFF
>TRBJ1-1|NA|TRBV7-2|13|NA
TGTGCCAGCTCCCAGGGGTCGAACACTGAAGCTTTCTTT
CASSQGSNTEAFF
>TRBJ1-5|NA|TRBV29-1|13|TRBD1
TGCAGCGTTTCACAGGGGGAAAATCAGCCCCAGCATTTT
CSVSQGENQPQHF
>TRBJ2-1|NA|TRBV19|14|NA
TGTGCCAGTAGTATTTTCCAGGGAAGGAATGAGCAGTTCTTC
CASSIFQGRNEQFF
>TRBJ1-2|NA|TRBV18|13|TRBD1
TGTGCCAGCTCACCGGACAGGAACTATGGCTACACCTTC
CASSPDRNYGYTF
>TRBJ2-3|NA|TRBV29-1|15|TRBD2
TGCAGCGTTGAAGAGCGCGGGAGAGACACAGATACGCAGTATTTT
CSVEERGRDTDTQYF